What follows is one TCR beta chain and its context. Its antigen is not known. This record belongs to a study of post-analysis software for immune sequencing data. Study information: The study covered relapsing-remitting, secondary progressive and progressive-relapsing courses of multiple sclerosis. Broader study findings: A significant reduction in normalized Chao1 diversity was observed in multiple sclerosis patients versus controls. Controls showed lower frequencies than patients for several TRBV segments, and TRBV5-6, TRBV5-1 and TRBV20-1 were among these.

Germline V gene lookup returns CDR1 DFQATT and CDR2 SNEGSKA (reference sequence). The CDR3 is 14 amino acids. V was shortened by 6 bases and J by 2 bases, with 17 bases between the two germline ends. Carried by the TCR beta cDNA libraries were unique molecular identifiers. Input populations of roughly 1 to 10 million T cells gave rise to about 480,000 cDNA molecules. TCRdb reprocessed the PCR reads with MiXCR, giving one entry per CDR3 protein. The data show about 540,000 distinct CDR3 sequences, around a third seen once. This chain links TRBV20-1 with TRBJ2-7; possible D gene TRBD1, 6 bases. The source material was blood. This TCR came from a girl aged 2-17 years with multiple sclerosis. The CDR3: CSAATPQGTYEQYF. DNA of the CDR3: TGCAGTGCAGCCACGCCACAGGGTACCTACGAGCAGTACTTC.